The entry below describes one TCR beta chain. The specificity of this receptor is unknown. From the germline V gene, CDR1 is MNHEY and CDR2 is SVGAGI. Relative to germline, V is 6 bases shorter and J is 2 bases shorter, with 17 bases between their ends. The CDR3, from cysteine to valine, totals 15 residues. Only the CDR3 part of the read is kept: 45 bases, read in frame from the first base. This sample was included in a study of cytomegalovirus exposure and HLA in healthy donors (TCRdb year 2017). Some background on the complete study: In an earlier analysis of around 540 of the donors, 276 Gb of sequence data and 100 million or so unique TCR beta sequences from roughly 200 million T cells were reported. Roughly 300 gigabases of sequencing data and tens of millions of unique TCR sequences made up an early release that covered nearly 650 HLA-typed donors. Of the 300 to 500 genotyped donors, over 80% were placed in the genetic ancestry cluster associated with self-reported Caucasian donors. The study aimed to test whether cataloging public T cell receptors could reveal signatures of past pathogen exposure. The study used immunosequencing to profile the T cell repertoires of approximately 640 subjects and linked those repertoires to cytomegalovirus serostatus. Besides the first cohort of under 700 subjects, a separate validation cohort made up of 90 to 150 different subjects was used. High-throughput TCR immunosequencing, statistical association of individual TCRs with disease status, and machine learning were combined to predict cytomegalovirus infection status. To study patterns of TCR occurrence, a later analysis re-analyzed previously published TCR beta repertoires from 550 to 800 donors and added high-resolution HLA genotyping. Rather than drawing on any new phenotypic data, the later analysis identified candidate immune exposures from TCR beta sequences and the way those sequences occurred across donors. In an earlier analysis of roughly 580 of the donors, high-throughput TCR beta sequencing was used to judge whether each TCR beta V gene segment behaved as functional or pseudogenic. Donor age, sex, ethnicity and CMV serostatus were compiled together with the repertoire data. In a later genetic analysis, genome-wide SNP genotypes for about three fifths of the roughly 670 donors were used, and that subset was treated as a discovery cohort. All discovery cohort repertoires had been generated on a single sequencing platform. HLA typing covered class I and class II loci at four-digit resolution. Typing coverage differed by locus: A, B, C, DRB1 and DQB1 were typed in about 620-630 donors, DQA1 in about 510, DPA1 in some 600, and DPB1 in roughly 470. Four to six DR-DQ haplotypes were handled as single units for association and clustering, since linkage in the cohort was strong. On average, roughly 240,000 unique TCR beta nucleotide sequences were sequenced per donor among 350 to 400 genotyped donors of the cohort, with approximately 18% of those sequences being non-productive. The investigation overall reported the following: Only TCR beta chains were sequenced in this cohort, and the absence of alpha or paired-chain data limited detectable features. An association between a missense DCLRE1C variant and V-gene and J-gene trimming of TCR beta chains was found in a later genetic analysis and replicated in an independent cohort. According to a later analysis, parvovirus B19, influenza, CMV and Epstein-Barr virus appeared linked to several top co-occurrence clusters. The classifier was reported to diagnose cytomegalovirus status with high specificity and sensitivity in both the original cohort and the validation cohort. The only immune exposure information available for the cohort was CMV serostatus. A few of the identified cytomegalovirus-associated TCR beta chains were confirmed in vitro to be specific for cytomegalovirus antigens. The study listed 164 TCR beta chains as associated with cytomegalovirus. In a later analysis, 15,000 to 20,000 TCR beta sequences were associated with specific HLA alleles at a false discovery rate of 0.05. Strong co-occurrence of HLA alleles, especially DR and DQ, made assigning TCR associations to individual alleles difficult. Because HLA typing was unavailable for some donors at each locus, only the typed subset was used in association tests. Across donors, most TCR sequences were observed very rarely, whereas some public TCRs were present in many individuals. Some 16 rarely observed V segments, including chromosome 9 orphons, were excluded from the earlier analysis of about 500 of the donors because counts were too low. Correlated functional status among segregating V segments might be attributable to linkage disequilibrium, but an unknown experimental factor could not be ruled out. In an earlier analysis of more than 450 of the donors, most TCR beta V segments were observed in productive rearrangements about 90% or about 30% of the time, broadly matching IMGT annotations. According to the authors, the approach could potentially be generalized to other disease states and immunological phenotypes. In a later analysis, HLA-associated TCR beta chains were found to be more clonally expanded and to have lower generation probabilities than equally common non-associated chains. Some IMGT-functional V segments, including TRBV6-2 and TRBV6-3, could not be told apart with the 87-base-pair reads, so those segments were excluded. A later genetic analysis reported fewer N-insertions in productive TCRs among donors in an Asian-associated ancestry cluster than the roughly 720-donor mean. The presence/absence analyses assumed that sequencing depth was roughly uniform across donors, and that assumption may not be true. According to a later analysis, most CMV-associated TCR beta chains appeared to be HLA-restricted, and the HLA associations seemed to be driven largely by CMV exposure. A group of highly shared sequence variants was considered likely to be a technical artifact of the sequencing pipeline. A further reported finding was that TCR beta sequences accurately predicted the HLA-A and HLA-B alleles for most subjects in the first cohort. In a later analysis, TCR association rates were found to vary across HLA loci, with the most associated TCRs seen for DRB1 alleles and the fewest for HLA-C alleles.

The cohort comprised some 680 healthy bone marrow donors. Cohort members were all nominally healthy when sampled, although unrecorded immune exposures were likely present. The donor was CMV seropositive and was included in the group of 290 or so seropositive cohort members. Every donor gave a peripheral blood sample, and the peripheral blood mononuclear cells from that sample were used for TCR beta sequencing. Genomic DNA was extracted from the blood cell samples with the Qiagen DNeasy Blood Extraction Kit. Libraries were prepared through the immunoSEQ multiplex PCR assay. A mixture of 60 forward primers for TCR Vbeta segments and 13 reverse primers for TCR Jbeta segments was used in the multiplex PCR. The CDR3 region of rearranged TCR beta genes was amplified from genomic DNA by a multiplex PCR assay. Amplified TCR beta libraries were sequenced as 87-base-pair reads on the Illumina HiSeq System. The study's own analysis went as follows. A later analysis tallied tens of millions of unique TCR beta chains across the 666 repertoires, and some 10 million of those chains were shared by two or more donors. Raw reads were error-corrected and collapsed into unique sequences with a nearest-neighbor algorithm that merged closely related sequences to remove PCR and sequencing errors. V, D and J gene segments were assigned by aligning CDR3 sequences to IMGT reference sequences. For a sequence to be retained, a match of at least six nucleotides was required to both a V gene segment and a J gene segment. A rearrangement counted as productive if the CDR3 had no stop codons and remained in frame with V and J, and every other rearrangement counted as non-productive. Following IMGT convention, CDR3 was defined as the stretch from the second conserved V-encoded cysteine up to the conserved J-encoded phenylalanine. The earlier analysis of about 500 of the donors excluded sequences that lacked an unambiguous match to a single V gene segment. In an earlier analysis of approximately 590 of the donors, a V segment was called functional when productive rearrangements were above 56.7%, and segregating when the standard deviation between donors exceeded 5%. A statistical classification framework was built for diagnosing cytomegalovirus status from the catalog of TCR beta chain sequences. V and J gene assignment, in a later analysis, came from comparing TCR nucleotide sequences with IMGT/GENE-DB human TR gene sequences. In a later analysis, CDR3 sequences and most-parsimonious VDJ recombination scenarios were assigned using the TCRdist pipeline. In a later analysis, every TCR beta chain was defined by the combination of its CDR3 amino acid sequence and its V-gene family, and reads without a unique V-gene family were dropped. In a later analysis, several hundred highly shared, low-generation-probability nucleotide sequences were removed to address suspected cross-contamination and a sequencing artifact. A later analysis calculated a clonal expansion index for each public chain from normalized within-repertoire ranks of inferred template counts. A later analysis computed generation probabilities with a VDJ recombination model fitted to out-of-frame rearrangements, and checked the results against IGoR. Hypergeometric tests were used in a later analysis to score TCR-TCR, TCR-HLA and TCR-CMV co-occurrence, with a repertoire-size bias correction applied to the TCR pairs. False discovery rates were estimated in a later analysis by permuting HLA or CMV assignments 20 times. In a later analysis, co-occurring TCRs were grouped with DBSCAN, and TCRdist sequence similarity was added when clustering was performed within HLA-allele-positive subsets. Repertoires with fewer than 30,000 or more than 120,000 public chains were left out of co-occurrence clustering, as were a few repertoires with anomalous nucleotide sharing. The table was pulled from immuneACCESS by TCRdb, which kept in-frame rearrangements only. Such tables lose some clones; where checked, under half of the loss comes from unresolved V genes, and the rest has no known cause. V, J and clone size are those of that table, while D and trimming were read from the DNA. Per the sample table, the count is 70,000 to 100,000 clones. 5.5% of the sample lies in the top ten.

The sequence is built from TRBV6-5 and TRBJ2-7; TRBD1 might be the D gene, on 5 matching bases. Sequenced: PBMCs. This TCR was recovered from a girl aged 5-17 years in good health and CMV-seropositive. CDR3 sequence: CASRSRVGRPYEQYV. The DNA sequence is given as TGTGCCAGCAGATCCAGGGTTGGTAGGCCCTACGAGCAGTACGTC.